Below are 16 T cell receptor beta chains sequenced from a single sample in a study of OX40 agonist ivuxolimab in advanced cancers. Method: immunoSEQ multiplex PCR; TCRdb's copy keeps in-frame clones and lacks some. The repertoire includes some 59,000 clones, about nine tenths of them detected once, and approximately 16% sits in the top ten. The source was CD4+ or CD8+ T cells sorted from blood, collected in a trial of the OX40 agonist ivuxolimab. These receptors came from an adult with an advanced solid tumor such as melanoma, head and neck, liver or kidney cancer.

The chain employs TRBV5-1 and TRBJ2-5; 9 nucleotides agree with TRBD2. The J call is doubtful: the DNA matches TRBJ2-7 better. The CDR3 loop spans 15 amino acids. CDR1 is SGHRS and CDR2 is YFSETQ in the germline V gene. CDR3 in DNA: TGCGCCAGCAGCTTCCGCGGGAGGGCCGAAAACGAGCAGTACTTC. It codes for CASSFRGRAENEQYF.

A remark on this clone: One end of the junction varies from germline; a read error may be responsible. The V and J genes are TRBV2 and TRBJ2-7, with TRBD2 identical over 14 bases. The CDR3 spans 17 residues. Germline lookup yields CDR1 SNHLY and CDR2 FYNNEI. The CDR3 nucleotides read TGTGCCAGCAGCGAAGGGACTAGCGGGAGTACGGGCCACGAGCAGTACTTC. Translation gives CASSEGTSGSTGHEQYF.

V gene TRBV29-1 combines with J gene TRBJ1-1; 8 nucleotides align to TRBD1. The CDR3 contains 13 residues. Germline V gene lookup returns CDR1 SQVTM and CDR2 ANQGSEA. V shed 7 bases, J shed 3 bases, and the junction held 7 bases outside the gene matches. The CDR3 sequence: CSALVTGDTEAFF. DNA for the CDR3: TGCAGCGCCTTAGTGACAGGGGACACTGAAGCTTTCTTT.

This rearrangement joins TRBV9 to TRBJ1-1, with 9 bases that match TRBD1. V trimming: 2 bases; J trimming: 0 bases; junction bases outside the gene matches: 11. Germline CDR1 reads SGDLS; CDR2 reads YYNGEE. This CDR3 is 18 amino acids long. This CDR3 reads CASSVGGQGGKMNTEAFF. The CDR3 DNA sequence: TGTGCCAGCAGCGTCGGGGGACAGGGAGGAAAAATGAACACTGAAGCTTTCTTT.

The V and J genes are TRBV5-6 and TRBJ2-1; 7 bases fit TRBD2. J gave up 0 bases and V 4 bases, and 4 bases lay outside the gene matches. Looked up from germline, CDR1 is SGHDT and CDR2 is YYEEEE. This CDR3 is built from 15 residues. Written as DNA, the CDR3 is TGTGCCAGCAGCCAACTAGCGAGCTCCTACAATGAGCAGTTCTTC. This sequence encodes CASSQLASSYNEQFF.

This chain uses TRBV19 with TRBJ1-5; a weak D match, TRBD1 (5 bases). Germline V gives CDR1 LNHDA, CDR2 SQIVND (reference sequence). This CDR3 is built from 15 residues. The ends were cut back, 11 bases at V and 2 bases at J, with 19 bases in the middle. The CDR3 sequence is CASSGGGTGNQPQHF. The CDR3 DNA follows: TGTGCCTCCAGCGGGGGAGGGACGGGCAATCAGCCCCAGCATTTT.

V gene TRBV18 combines with J gene TRBJ2-1, with 10 bases fitting TRBD2. CDR1 is KGHSH, CDR2 LQKENI, per germline. V shed 3 bases and J 3 bases; nucleotides not matched to a gene: 5. The CDR3 has 16 amino acids. CDR3 in amino acids: CASSPLTSGNYNEQFF. The DNA for the CDR3 is TGTGCCAGCTCACCCCTAACTAGCGGGAACTACAATGAGCAGTTCTTC.

The chain carries TRBV6-5 and TRBJ2-6, with D tentatively TRBD1 (5 bases). Germline-derived CDR1 and CDR2 are MNHEY and SVGAGI. This CDR3 is built from 16 residues. Trimming shortened V by 2 bases and J by 3 bases, and 11 bases separated the two germline ends. CDR3 bases: TGTGCCAGCAGTTACGGCAGGGCAAGTGGGGCCAACGTCCTGACTTTC. Protein: CASSYGRASGANVLTF.

The CDR3 sequence is CASSLGERTDTQYF. As DNA, the CDR3 is TGTGCCAGCAGCTTAGGGGAACGGACAGATACGCAGTATTTT. V and J are TRBV7-9 and TRBJ2-3, with D hard to call. The CDR3 runs 14 residues. The V end lost 1 base, the J end lost 3 bases, and 8 bases lay between the germline ends. From germline, CDR1 is SEHNR and CDR2 FQNEAQ (reference sequence).

The genes are TRBV25-1 and TRBJ2-3, with D possibly matching TRBD1 (8 bases). Trimming removed 5 bases at V and 8 bases at J, with 17 bases between. This CDR3 has 14 amino acids. Germline CDR1 is MGHDK and CDR2 is SYGVNS. CDR3 bases: TGTGCCAGCAGTTCAGGGGGCACGGGGGGTACGCAGTATTTT. Translating gives CASSSGGTGGTQYF.

The chain joins TRBV6-5 to TRBJ2-5; D may match TRBD1 or TRBD2 (6 bases each). The germline V gene has CDR1 MNHEY and CDR2 SVGAGI. This CDR3 has 15 residues. V lost 2 bases, J lost 7 bases, and 17 bases lay in between. This chain's CDR3 is CASSYKGGLGGTQYF. CDR3 coding DNA: TGTGCCAGCAGTTACAAAGGGGGGCTTGGCGGGACCCAGTACTTC.

The J gene is TRBJ2-7, the V gene TRBV11-2, with TRBD2 matching over 7 bases. Unmatched junction bases numbered 4, after V lost 5 bases and J lost 0 bases. The CDR3 consists of 14 residues. The germline CDR1 and CDR2 sequences are SGHAT and FQNNGV. CDR3 in DNA: TGTGCCAGCAGCATAGGGAGGGGCTCCTACGAGCAGTACTTC. Encoded protein: CASSIGRGSYEQYF.

The genes are TRBV6-1 and TRBJ2-2; 9 nucleotides align to TRBD2. J gave up 6 bases and V 9 bases, and 8 bases lay outside the gene matches. The CDR3 totals 14 residues. The germline V gene has CDR1 MNHNS and CDR2 SASEGT. The CDR3 spells CASKGLAGAGELFF. CDR3 bases: TGTGCCAGTAAGGGACTAGCTGGGGCCGGGGAGCTGTTTTTT.

The CDR3 here is CASRGTAGEQYF. CDR3 DNA sequence: TGTGCCAGCCGCGGGACAGCCGGGGAGCAGTACTTC. V usage is TRBV6-5 and J usage is TRBJ2-7, with D possibly matching TRBD1 (7 bases). V was pared by 8 bases and J by 7 bases, with 15 bases between. Germline V gene sequence: CDR1 MNHEY, CDR2 SVGAGI. CDR3 length: 12 residues.

The chain recombines TRBV14 with TRBJ1-1, with D unclear. The CDR3 spans 14 residues. V gave up 1 base and J gave up 1 base, with 7 bases separating them. CDR1 SGHDN and CDR2 FVKESK come from the germline V gene. CDR3 in amino acids: CASSQGTPNTEAFF. CDR3 in DNA: TGTGCCAGCAGCCAAGGGACCCCGAACACTGAAGCTTTCTTT.

The J gene is TRBJ2-7, the V gene TRBV18; D is possibly TRBD1 or TRBD2 (5 bases each). This CDR3 contains 13 residues. From germline, CDR1 is KGHSH and CDR2 LQKENI. V lost 3 bases, J lost 3 bases, and 9 bases lay in between. The CDR3 protein is CASSPGRNYEQYF. The CDR3 nucleotides are TGTGCCAGCTCACCGGGACGGAACTACGAGCAGTACTTC.